Listed below are T cell receptor beta chains from one sample, sequenced in a study of blood T cell repertoires in COVID-19. Using immunoSEQ multiplex PCR, the repertoire was profiled, and TCRdb retains in-frame clones only, with some absent. The table shows about 110,000 clones, with approximately 88% occurring only once. The specimen was peripheral blood. Source of these receptors: a man aged 50 or older with active or convalescent COVID-19. The CDR3 runs from the conserved cysteine through the conserved F or W. The order of the fields is J gene, D gene, V gene, CDR3 protein. D genes are given only for firm matches.

j_call: TRBJ2-3
d_call: TRBD1
v_call: TRBV3-1/TRBV3-2
cdr3_aa: CASSQTGTGTDTQYF

j_call: TRBJ2-3
d_call: -
v_call: TRBV6-5
cdr3_aa: CASNGGTDTQYF

j_call: TRBJ2-7
d_call: -
v_call: TRBV5-8
cdr3_aa: CASSASRGEQYF

j_call: TRBJ2-1
d_call: TRBD1
v_call: TRBV29-1
cdr3_aa: CSVQRDRGNEQFF

j_call: TRBJ2-2
d_call: TRBD1
v_call: TRBV9
cdr3_aa: CASRPRTGDSNTGELFF

j_call: TRBJ2-7
d_call: -
v_call: TRBV6-6
cdr3_aa: CASSYGGRKSYEQYF

j_call: TRBJ2-3
d_call: -
v_call: TRBV14
cdr3_aa: CASSPARIFTDTQYF

j_call: TRBJ2-5
d_call: -
v_call: TRBV4-3
cdr3_aa: CASSQDWRREETQYF

j_call: TRBJ2-7
d_call: -
v_call: TRBV30
cdr3_aa: CAWSNRYEQYF

j_call: TRBJ2-1
d_call: -
v_call: TRBV12-3/TRBV12-4
cdr3_aa: CASSLNLDEQFF

j_call: TRBJ2-1
d_call: TRBD1
v_call: TRBV19
cdr3_aa: CASGGQGHSSYNEQFF

j_call: TRBJ2-1
d_call: TRBD2
v_call: TRBV6-5
cdr3_aa: CASRPGTSGGNEQFF

j_call: TRBJ2-7
d_call: -
v_call: TRBV7-8
cdr3_aa: CASSLRPGAREQYF

j_call: TRBJ1-2
d_call: TRBD1
v_call: TRBV5-6
cdr3_aa: CASSLVTGYGYTF

j_call: TRBJ2-7
d_call: TRBD2
v_call: TRBV7-2
cdr3_aa: CASSRGLPTYEQYF

j_call: TRBJ1-6
d_call: TRBD1
v_call: TRBV15
cdr3_aa: CATSDRVVSPLHF

j_call: TRBJ2-3
d_call: TRBD2
v_call: TRBV28
cdr3_aa: CASSLSGGGDTQYF

j_call: TRBJ2-7
d_call: -
v_call: TRBV30
cdr3_aa: CAWSRGIDEQYF

j_call: TRBJ1-4
d_call: TRBD1
v_call: TRBV5-4
cdr3_aa: CASSPDRPTTNEKLFF

j_call: TRBJ2-3
d_call: -
v_call: TRBV28
cdr3_aa: CASSFIGVGDTQYF

j_call: TRBJ1-1
d_call: -
v_call: TRBV10-3
cdr3_aa: CAISEAGVNTEAFF

j_call: TRBJ2-1
d_call: TRBD1
v_call: TRBV19
cdr3_aa: CASRSTGFSYNEQFF

j_call: TRBJ2-7
d_call: TRBD2
v_call: TRBV2
cdr3_aa: CASRRESYEQYF

j_call: TRBJ2-3
d_call: -
v_call: TRBV2
cdr3_aa: CASRPRVTTDTQYF

j_call: TRBJ1-5
d_call: -
v_call: TRBV19
cdr3_aa: CASSIEGTQPQHF

j_call: TRBJ2-7
d_call: TRBD1
v_call: TRBV28
cdr3_aa: CASRPPGQKYEQYF

j_call: TRBJ2-7
d_call: TRBD1
v_call: TRBV11-2
cdr3_aa: CASSARTGFYEQYF

j_call: TRBJ1-3
d_call: -
v_call: TRBV9
cdr3_aa: CASSAYELLGGNTIYF

j_call: TRBJ1-1
d_call: -
v_call: TRBV7-6
cdr3_aa: CASSPRGSTEAFF

j_call: TRBJ2-7
d_call: TRBD1
v_call: TRBV7-9
cdr3_aa: CASSLAHRGNEQYF

j_call: TRBJ1-1
d_call: -
v_call: TRBV3-1/TRBV3-2
cdr3_aa: CASSAQYQRWRTEAFF

j_call: TRBJ2-1
d_call: -
v_call: TRBV14
cdr3_aa: CASSPWGLSGYNEQFF

j_call: TRBJ2-7
d_call: TRBD2
v_call: TRBV27
cdr3_aa: CASSLTSVPGYEQYF

j_call: TRBJ1-2
d_call: TRBD1
v_call: TRBV10-2
cdr3_aa: CASSDSQGAAYGYTF

j_call: TRBJ2-1
d_call: -
v_call: TRBV19
cdr3_aa: CASTRGPSSYNEQFF

j_call: TRBJ2-7
d_call: -
v_call: TRBV5-6
cdr3_aa: CASSQQGRAYEQYF

j_call: TRBJ2-1
d_call: TRBD1
v_call: TRBV7-7
cdr3_aa: CASSLGGTGTNEQFF

j_call: TRBJ2-1
d_call: -
v_call: TRBV14
cdr3_aa: CASRESGGRHNEQFF

j_call: TRBJ2-1
d_call: TRBD2
v_call: TRBV29-1
cdr3_aa: CSVEGGLAGANNEQFF

j_call: TRBJ1-4
d_call: -
v_call: TRBV6-4
cdr3_aa: CASSEGATNEKLFF

j_call: TRBJ1-1
d_call: -
v_call: TRBV30
cdr3_aa: CAWTIQGSGTEAFF

j_call: TRBJ1-4
d_call: TRBD1
v_call: TRBV4-3
cdr3_aa: CASSQDLWDREIGKLFF

j_call: TRBJ2-4
d_call: -
v_call: TRBV28
cdr3_aa: CASSEGRERDIQYF

j_call: TRBJ2-3
d_call: -
v_call: TRBV5-5
cdr3_aa: CASSLVGLAASTDTQYF

j_call: TRBJ2-4
d_call: -
v_call: TRBV5-1
cdr3_aa: CASSLVFSEAKNIQYF

j_call: TRBJ2-7
d_call: -
v_call: TRBV30
cdr3_aa: CAWSVLASEQYF

j_call: TRBJ1-2
d_call: -
v_call: TRBV27
cdr3_aa: CASRPGGVAYGYTF

j_call: TRBJ2-2
d_call: -
v_call: TRBV19
cdr3_aa: CASSILRTGELFF

j_call: TRBJ2-1
d_call: -
v_call: TRBV2
cdr3_aa: CASCGTINNEQFF

j_call: TRBJ2-1
d_call: -
v_call: TRBV10-3
cdr3_aa: CAIKDRDEQFF

j_call: TRBJ2-1
d_call: -
v_call: TRBV6-5
cdr3_aa: CASSYSPGGPGFF

j_call: TRBJ2-5
d_call: TRBD1
v_call: TRBV7-2
cdr3_aa: CASSPDRGWETQYF

j_call: TRBJ1-2
d_call: -
v_call: TRBV7-9
cdr3_aa: CASSTDSGGYTF

j_call: TRBJ1-6
d_call: TRBD1
v_call: TRBV28
cdr3_aa: CASSSTGVFSPLHF

j_call: TRBJ2-2
d_call: -
v_call: TRBV2
cdr3_aa: CASSEQGGSATGELFF

j_call: TRBJ2-2
d_call: -
v_call: TRBV28
cdr3_aa: CASSPGNAGELFF